This is a list of T cell receptor beta chains from one sample in a study of prognosis after radiotherapy for stage I lung cancer. TCRdb reprocessed the multiplex PCR reads via MiXCR and lists one record per CDR3 protein. The sample contains fewer than 30,000 distinct CDR3 sequences, 35% to 55% of which appear only once. This sample comprised PBMCs, obtained before or after stereotactic body radiation therapy (not recorded which). These receptors were collected from a donor aged 50 or older with non-small cell lung cancer. Both conserved end residues are part of each CDR3. D genes are given only for firm matches. The size of a clone is reported for some rows only, either as once, few or many, or as a class for expanded clones.

j_call,clone_size,v_call,d_call,cdr3_nt,cdr3_aa
TRBJ1-4,many,TRBV10-3,.,TGTGCCATCAGTGACCCTCCGGGGTCTGCAACTAATGAAAAACTGTTTTTT,CAISDPPGSATNEKLFF
TRBJ2-1,many,TRBV7-3,TRBD1,TGTGCCAGCAGCCCTACAGGGGGCCGAGTAGGGCAGTTCTTC,CASSPTGGRVGQFF
TRBJ2-3,.,TRBV7-2,TRBD2,TGTGCCAGCAGCTTAGCGGGACTAGCGGGGGGGCGTCGCACAGATACGCAGTATTTT,CASSLAGLAGGRRTDTQYF
TRBJ2-3,many,TRBV2,TRBD2,TGTGCCAGCGCTAGCGGACTCACAGATACGCAGTATTTT,CASASGLTDTQYF
TRBJ2-7,once,TRBV6-5,TRBD1,TGTGCCACTACTCCGGGACAGGGGAAATCCTACGAGCAGTACTTC,CATTPGQGKSYEQYF
TRBJ2-7,many,TRBV11-2,.,TGTGCCAGCAGCTTAGAATCAGCGGTCGAGCAGTACTTC,CASSLESAVEQYF
TRBJ1-2,.,TRBV20-1,.,TGCAGTGCTAGTTTAGCAGTCAACTATGGCTACACCTTC,CSASLAVNYGYTF
TRBJ2-1,many,TRBV12-3/TRBV12-4,.,TGTGCCAGCACCTCCCTCATCAGGGGAGGGAGTAGGGATGAGCAGTTCTTC,CASTSLIRGGSRDEQFF
TRBJ2-1,many,TRBV5-1,.,TGCGCCAGCAGCTTGACAGGGGGCGCAGCGGGAGGGAATGAGCAGTTCTTC,CASSLTGGAAGGNEQFF
TRBJ2-3,.,TRBV7-3,.,TGTGCCAGCAGCCCTGCGGTAGTTTCCGCAGATACGCAGTATTTT,CASSPAVVSADTQYF
TRBJ1-3,.,TRBV7-9,.,TGTGCCAGCAGCCCCAGGGTAGGGGGAAACACCATATATTTT,CASSPRVGGNTIYF
TRBJ1-1,.,TRBV7-2,.,TGTGCCAGCAGCCGGCCGGGGGCCTCCAACACTGAAGCTTTCTTT,CASSRPGASNTEAFF
TRBJ2-2,.,TRBV7-9,.,TGTACCAGCAGCCCGCTAGGGGACCAAGGCTTCGGGGAGCTGTTTTTT,CTSSPLGDQGFGELFF
TRBJ1-4,many,TRBV9,.,TGTGCCAGCAGCGTAGGGGGCGGTCATAATGAAAAACTGTTTTTT,CASSVGGGHNEKLFF